A selection of T cell receptor beta chains follows, all from one sample in a study of blood T cell repertoires in COVID-19. Data came from immunoSEQ multiplex PCR; TCRdb stores just in-frame clones and leaves some out. The sample records about 40,000 clones, around 84% being singletons. The sample was peripheral blood. The receptors originated from a man in his fifties with active or convalescent COVID-19. The CDR3 runs from the conserved cysteine through the conserved F or W. D genes are given only for firm matches. The size entry is marked missing in some rows and otherwise reads once, few, many or a size class.

TRBD1,-,TRBV28,TRBJ2-2,TGTGCCAGCAGCCCGACAGGGGGCGAGAGAAACACCGGGGAGCTGTTTTTT,CASSPTGGERNTGELFF
-,-,TRBV23-1,TRBJ2-7,TGCGCCAGCAGTCAAGGTCAGGGGCGCGCTAGCGAGCAGTACTTC,CASSQGQGRASEQYF
-,-,TRBV11-2,TRBJ2-2,TGTGCCAGCAGCAGCTACAGGGTTCTAAAGTCCGGGGAGCTGTTTTTT,CASSSYRVLKSGELFF
-,-,TRBV3-1/TRBV3-2,TRBJ2-7,TGTGCCAGCAGCTCAGTCTACGAGCAGTACTTC,CASSSVYEQYF
TRBD1,-,TRBV6-6,TRBJ1-1,TGTGCCAGCAGTCCCCGGGACAGGGCTGTGAAAAACACTGAAGCTTTCTTT,CASSPRDRAVKNTEAFF
-,-,TRBV2,TRBJ2-7,TGTGCCAGCGGGCCACAGGGAACCAGGTTTTACGAGCAGTACTTC,CASGPQGTRFYEQYF
TRBD1,-,TRBV6-7,TRBJ2-7,TGTGCCAGCAGCCCAACCCGACAGGGGGAGGTCTACGAGCAGTACTTC,CASSPTRQGEVYEQYF
TRBD1,-,TRBV9,TRBJ1-5,TGTGCCAGCAGCGCTCGGACAGGGAGCAATCAGCCCCAGCATTTT,CASSARTGSNQPQHF
TRBD2,-,TRBV5-4,TRBJ2-7,TGTGCCAGCAGCACCTCCGGGACTAGCGGGCGAGCCTCCTACGAGCAGTACTTC,CASSTSGTSGRASYEQYF
-,few,TRBV6-6,TRBJ1-2,TGTGCCAGCAGCTCTAAGGCTGGAGCTAACTATGGCTACACCTTC,CASSSKAGANYGYTF
-,-,TRBV19,TRBJ1-4,TGTGCCAGTACCCGTTGGGAAGGCGCGAGCGGAGAAAAACTGTTTTTT,CASTRWEGASGEKLFF
TRBD1,-,TRBV4-1,TRBJ2-7,TGCGCCAGCAGCCGCCAGACAGGGGACGCCTACGAGCAGTACTTC,CASSRQTGDAYEQYF
-,-,TRBV2,TRBJ1-1,TGTGCCAGCAGTGTAGAAAGGGGGAACGCTGAAGCTTTCTTT,CASSVERGNAEAFF
TRBD1,-,TRBV11-2,TRBJ2-7,TGTGCCAGCAGCTTAGAGGACAGGATTAGCTCCTACGAGCAGTACTTC,CASSLEDRISSYEQYF
TRBD2,-,TRBV7-3,TRBJ2-3,TGTGCCAGCACCATTAGCGGGGCTGGGACAGATACGCAGTATTTT,CASTISGAGTDTQYF
TRBD2,-,TRBV6-5,TRBJ2-5,TGTGCCAGCAGGGGGGGGTACCAAGAGACCCAGTACTTC,CASRGGYQETQYF
-,-,TRBV30,TRBJ2-7,TGTGCCTGGAGTGTAGACAGCAGAACCTACGAGCAGTACTTC,CAWSVDSRTYEQYF
-,-,TRBV11-2,TRBJ1-5,TGTGCCAGCAGCTTAGCCGGCAGGGGTCTTCAGCCCCAGCATTTT,CASSLAGRGLQPQHF
-,-,TRBV29-1,TRBJ2-1,TGCAGCGTTGTTGAGGGAACTTATGAGCAGTTCTTC,CSVVEGTYEQFF
TRBD1,-,TRBV11-2,TRBJ2-2,TGTGCCAGCAGCTTAGATCGATGGTCACAGGGGGCGGGGGTCGGGGAGCTGTTTTTT,CASSLDRWSQGAGVGELFF
TRBD1,-,TRBV19,TRBJ2-1,TGTGCCAGTAGTATCACAGGGGGGTACAATGAGCAGTTCTTC,CASSITGGYNEQFF
TRBD2,-,TRBV5-4,TRBJ2-7,TGTGCCAGCAGCCCCGGACTAGCGGGGGGGACGATTACATACGAGCAGTACTTC,CASSPGLAGGTITYEQYF
-,-,TRBV4-2,TRBJ2-1,TGTGCCAGCAGCCGAGGAGCGGTCTACAATGAGCAGTTCTTC,CASSRGAVYNEQFF
TRBD1,-,TRBV7-9,TRBJ2-5,TGTGCCAGCAGCTGGACAGGATATGAAGAGACCCAGTACTTC,CASSWTGYEETQYF
TRBD1,few,TRBV20-1,TRBJ2-7,TGCAGTGCTAGTGCGACAGGGACCTACGAGCAGTACTTC,CSASATGTYEQYF
-,-,TRBV11-2,TRBJ1-2,TGTGCCAGCAGCTTAGTCTACGAGGGTGGCTACACCTTC,CASSLVYEGGYTF
TRBD1,few,TRBV4-1,TRBJ1-2,TGCGCCAGCAGCCAAGGGGACAGGATTAACTATGGCTACACCTTC,CASSQGDRINYGYTF
-,-,TRBV9,TRBJ1-3,TGTGCCAGCAGCCCCCCCCGCGGTAAGGGAGGCGGAAACACCATATATTTT,CASSPPRGKGGGNTIYF
TRBD1,-,TRBV9,TRBJ2-5,TGTGCCAGCAGCGTAACCGCCGGGACAGCGGTCGAGACCCAGTACTTC,CASSVTAGTAVETQYF
-,few,TRBV4-1,TRBJ1-1,TGCGCCAGCAGCCTCCAGGGAGGAAGGACTGAAGCTTTCTTT,CASSLQGGRTEAFF
-,-,TRBV18,TRBJ1-4,TGTGCCAGCTCACTCCAGAAGACAACTAATGAAAAACTGTTTTTT,CASSLQKTTNEKLFF
-,-,TRBV29-1,TRBJ1-1,TGCAGCGTTGAAGGGGGCTGGAACACTGAAGCTTTCTTT,CSVEGGWNTEAFF